This T cell receptor beta chain was recorded in a study of naive and memory T cell subsets. Points from the study as a whole: A clonotype means one alpha or beta sequence, not an alpha/beta pair. In naive cells, over 95% of TCR sequences were seen only once. Possibly reflecting memory cells re-expressing CD45RA, a few larger clonotypes occurred in naive repertoires, especially CD8. In CD4 and CD8 cells, diversity dropped from naive through EMRA. Expression changes during T cell differentiation may affect RNA-based TCR counts.

Turning to this clonotype: The target antigen is unknown.

An equimolar mix of two oligonucleotides served as the beta constant-region primer for TRBC1 and TRBC2. Ligated cDNA was amplified by four rounds of PCR with nested alpha and beta constant-region primers and SP2. A single record per CDR3 protein comes from TCRdb applying MiXCR to the UMI-ligation and nested PCR reads. Here the sample spans about 140,000 distinct CDR3 sequences, approximately 21% being singletons. This CDR3 is 15 amino acids long. Germline trimming cut 4 bases from V and 5 bases from J; bases unmatched to any gene: 13. The germline V gene has CDR1 GTSNPN and CDR2 SVGIG (reference sequence).

What was sequenced was naive CD8+ T cells from blood. The TCR sequence derives from a human donor in good health. This sequence joins TRBV30 and TRBJ2-5; TRBD2 aligns across 7 bases. The DNA of the CDR3 is TGTGCCTGGATGACTAGCCGGAGGTTTGGGGAGACCCAGTACTTC. The encoded protein is CAWMTSRRFGETQYF.